Included here is one T cell receptor beta chain sequence, with context. TCRdb keeps only in-frame clones here, not all; method: immunoSEQ multiplex PCR. The sample includes about 90,000 clones, less than 90% of them seen just once. This entry belongs to a study of PD-L1 blockade in urothelial cancer. Overall study: Starting in the mid-2010s, patients were given atezolizumab (1,200 mg intravenously every 3 weeks).

The time point was: peripheral blood 6 weeks after treatment start. This clonotype originated in a man aged 70-80 years with urothelial cancer. Sequencing used PBMCs, obtained around atezolizumab (anti-PD-L1) treatment.

Written as DNA, the CDR3 is TGTGCCTGGAGGGTCCAGGGGGCTGTCGCTGAAGCTTTCTTT. Its protein is CAWRVQGAVAEAFF. The chain has TRBV30 and TRBJ1-1, with 8 bases identical to TRBD1. Germline CDR1 reads GTSNPN; CDR2 reads SVGIG (reference sequence). The CDR3 is 14 residues long. Germline trimming cut 3 bases from V and 6 bases from J; bases unmatched to any gene: 9.